A selection of T cell receptor beta chains follows, all from one sample in a study of blood T cell repertoires in COVID-19. The protocol was immunoSEQ multiplex PCR, while the TCRdb copy is restricted to in-frame clones and leaves out a portion. The table has 340,000 or so clones, 80% to 90% seen once; the top ten hold 1%. Sequenced material: peripheral blood. These receptors all stem from a man over 45 with active or convalescent COVID-19. Both conserved end residues are part of each CDR3. A D gene is named only where the DNA matches it firmly. For some rows the clone size is stated as once, few or many, or as a class when expanded; others skip it.

clone_size j_call v_call cdr3_length d_call cdr3_aa cdr3_nt
NA TRBJ1-5 TRBV5-8 17 TRBD1 CASSLAPSGTGEQPQHF TGTGCCAGCAGCTTGGCCCCTTCGGGGACAGGGGAGCAGCCCCAGCATTTT
NA TRBJ1-2 TRBV6-6 12 NA CASSHDAGGYTF TGTGCCAGCAGCCATGACGCGGGTGGCTACACCTTC
NA TRBJ2-7 TRBV28 15 TRBD2 CASIEEGTRPYEQYF TGTGCCAGCATAGAAGAGGGGACTAGACCCTACGAGCAGTACTTC
NA TRBJ1-1 TRBV6-2/TRBV6-3 14 TRBD1 CASSYSTGYTEAFF TGTGCCAGCAGTTACTCGACAGGGTACACTGAAGCTTTCTTT
NA TRBJ2-7 TRBV4-2 14 TRBD1 CASSQGQGAYEQYF TGTGCCAGCAGCCAAGGGCAGGGGGCCTACGAGCAGTACTTC
NA TRBJ1-2 TRBV5-1 16 TRBD1 CASSLGGGQANYGYTF TGCGCCAGCAGCTTGGGAGGGGGACAGGCTAACTATGGCTACACCTTC
NA TRBJ1-2 TRBV30 13 NA CAWSATANYGYTF TGTGCCTGGAGTGCGACAGCTAACTATGGCTACACCTTC
NA TRBJ2-7 TRBV5-5 17 NA CASSLGTGLPRPYEQYF TGTGCCAGCAGCTTGGGGACGGGACTCCCCAGACCCTACGAGCAGTACTTC
NA TRBJ2-3 TRBV7-2 15 TRBD1 CASSPGTGGTDTQYF TGTGCCAGCAGTCCCGGGACAGGGGGCACAGATACGCAGTATTTT
NA TRBJ2-4 TRBV24-1 15 NA CATLTGEEAKNIQYF TGTGCCACCCTTACAGGGGAGGAGGCCAAAAACATTCAGTACTTC
NA TRBJ1-6 TRBV4-2 19 NA CASSQTQGNNGPYNSPLHF TGTGCCAGCAGCCAAACACAGGGAAATAATGGGCCCTATAATTCACCCCTCCACTTT
NA TRBJ2-5 TRBV10-1 16 NA CASSESFGGRRETQYF TGCGCCAGCAGTGAGTCGTTTGGGGGCAGACGGGAGACCCAGTACTTC
NA TRBJ1-5 TRBV19 15 TRBD1 CASSMPGQQNQPQHF TGTGCCAGTAGTATGCCGGGACAGCAGAATCAGCCCCAGCATTTT
NA TRBJ2-7 TRBV5-1 17 TRBD1 CASSLGTTGGFSYEQYF TGCGCCAGCAGCTTGGGAACCACAGGGGGGTTCTCTTACGAGCAGTACTTC
NA TRBJ2-7 TRBV5-1 16 TRBD2 CASSLGTSGRYYEQYF TGCGCCAGCAGCTTGGGGACTAGCGGGCGTTACTACGAGCAGTACTTC
NA TRBJ2-7 TRBV2 13 NA CASSASVAYEQYF TGTGCCAGCAGTGCTAGCGTGGCCTACGAGCAGTACTTC
once TRBJ1-6 TRBV27 16 NA CASSLTPPEYNSPLHF TGTGCCAGCAGTTTAACCCCTCCGGAGTATAATTCACCCCTCCACTTT
NA TRBJ1-1 TRBV15 14 TRBD1 CATSRGDRNTEAFF TGTGCCACCAGCAGAGGGGACAGGAACACTGAAGCTTTCTTT
NA TRBJ1-2 TRBV29-1 13 TRBD1 CSVVWTGGYGYTF TGCAGCGTTGTATGGACAGGGGGCTATGGCTACACCTTC
NA TRBJ2-1 TRBV28 14 NA CASSLDLGANEQFF TGTGCCAGCAGTTTAGATTTGGGGGCCAATGAGCAGTTCTTC
NA TRBJ2-2 TRBV11-2 16 NA CASSYLLGDWTGELFF TGTGCCAGCAGCTATCTGCTAGGGGATTGGACCGGGGAGCTGTTTTTT
NA TRBJ1-1 TRBV10-1 14 NA CASSWGGPNTEAFF TGCGCCAGCTCCTGGGGGGGGCCGAACACTGAAGCTTTCTTT
NA TRBJ1-1 TRBV7-2 15 NA CASSLQGLTNTEAFF TGTGCCAGCAGCTTACAGGGACTTACGAACACTGAAGCTTTCTTT
NA TRBJ1-6 TRBV5-6 14 TRBD1 CASSLRDRESPLHF TGTGCCAGCAGCTTGCGGGACAGGGAATCACCCCTCCACTTT
NA TRBJ1-5 TRBV25-1 15 TRBD1 CASTVLGQGDQPQHF TGTGCCAGCACCGTCCTCGGACAGGGAGATCAGCCCCAGCATTTT
NA TRBJ1-2 TRBV21-1 16 NA CASSKLPGAILYGYTF TGTGCCAGCAGCAAACTCCCAGGGGCAATACTTTATGGCTACACCTTC
NA TRBJ1-6 TRBV6-5 15 NA CASSLSSSYNSPLHF TGTGCCAGCAGTTTGTCTAGCTCCTATAATTCACCCCTCCACTTT
NA TRBJ1-2 TRBV20-1 11 TRBD1 CSARTGDGYTF TGCAGTGCGCGGACAGGGGATGGCTACACCTTC
NA TRBJ1-2 TRBV6-2/TRBV6-3 16 TRBD1 CASSPPRQGEMAGYTF TGTGCCAGCAGCCCGCCCCGACAGGGGGAAATGGCTGGCTACACCTTC
NA TRBJ2-5 TRBV5-4 14 NA CASSLSRLEETQYF TGTGCCAGCAGCTTGAGTCGACTAGAAGAGACCCAGTACTTC
NA TRBJ2-2 TRBV30 12 NA CASRGFSGELFF TGTGCCTCCCGGGGGTTTAGCGGGGAGCTGTTTTTT
NA TRBJ1-1 TRBV4-3 12 TRBD1 CASSQSDRGAFF TGCGCCAGCAGCCAATCCGACAGGGGAGCTTTCTTT
NA TRBJ1-5 TRBV2 15 NA CASSEGQSYNQPQHF TGTGCCAGCAGTGAAGGACAGAGTTACAATCAGCCCCAGCATTTT
NA TRBJ2-1 TRBV5-4 16 TRBD2 CASSLATSNIVNEQFF TGTGCCAGCAGCTTGGCGACTAGCAATATCGTAAATGAGCAGTTCTTC
NA TRBJ1-5 TRBV5-5 14 NA CASSLRHSNQPQHF TGTGCCAGCAGCTTGCGACATAGCAATCAGCCCCAGCATTTT
few TRBJ2-2 TRBV24-1 16 TRBD2 CATGATTSGNTGELFF TGTGCCACCGGAGCCACGACTAGCGGAAACACCGGGGAGCTGTTTTTT
NA TRBJ1-2 TRBV5-4 17 TRBD1 CASSLASGQGIGYGYTF TGTGCCAGCAGCTTGGCGTCCGGACAGGGAATTGGATATGGCTACACCTTC
NA TRBJ1-5 TRBV24-1 12 NA CATSGGGQPQHF TGTGCCACCAGCGGAGGAGGACAGCCCCAGCATTTT
once TRBJ2-7 TRBV4-2 15 TRBD2 CASSQDGLAPYEQYF TGTGCCAGCAGCCAAGATGGACTAGCGCCCTACGAGCAGTACTTC
NA TRBJ1-3 TRBV30 17 NA CAWSVSGLQLSGNTIYF TGTGCCTGGAGTGTCTCGGGACTGCAGTTATCTGGAAACACCATATATTTT
NA TRBJ1-5 TRBV3-1/TRBV3-2 17 TRBD1 CASSPGRDRDSNQPQHF TGTGCCAGCAGCCCGGGGCGGGACAGGGATAGCAATCAGCCCCAGCATTTT
few TRBJ1-5 TRBV6-5 15 TRBD1 CASSPAAGGKQPQHF TGTGCCAGCAGTCCGGCTGCAGGGGGCAAGCAGCCCCAGCATTTT
NA TRBJ1-1 TRBV5-8 15 NA CASLWTVFVGTEAFF TGTGCCAGCCTCTGGACAGTCTTTGTAGGCACTGAAGCTTTCTTT
once TRBJ1-4 TRBV4-2 17 NA CASSQVGGIRTNEKLFF TGTGCCAGCAGCCAAGTGGGGGGGATTCGAACTAATGAAAAACTGTTTTTT
NA TRBJ2-1 TRBV13 15 NA CASSLGRGVYNEQFF TGTGCCAGCAGCTTAGGGCGTGGAGTCTACAATGAGCAGTTCTTC